Listed below are T cell receptor beta chains from one sample, sequenced in a study of CD8+CD57+ T cells in acquired aplastic anemia. Using its own MiXCR run on the reads, TCRdb lists one record per CDR3 protein. Seen here are about 40,000 distinct CDR3 sequences, approximately 57% observed once, and the top ten hold 59%. The sequenced material came from sorted CD4+, CD8+, or CD8+CD57+ T cells (not recorded which) from PBMCs. The receptor set was obtained from a human donor with aplastic anemia. Both conserved end residues are part of each CDR3.

j_call | v_call | cdr3_aa
TRBJ2-3 | TRBV7-8 | CASSRSRDRGTDTQYF
TRBJ1-1 | TRBV10-2 | CASSETRKNTEAFF
TRBJ1-3 | TRBV10-3 | CAISSDGNTIYF
TRBJ1-3 | TRBV9 | CASSVLGQAANTIYF
TRBJ2-1 | TRBV5-1 | CASSLVRGGAGDNEQFF
TRBJ2-1 | TRBV12-3/TRBV12-4 | CASKAGGEQGEQFF
TRBJ1-3 | TRBV11-2 | CASSLEAGDGNTIYF
TRBJ2-3 | TRBV19 | CASSISGGDRVADTQYF
TRBJ2-7 | TRBV19 | CASSPNRYKGQGGYEQYF
TRBJ1-1 | TRBV25-1 | CASFRGWTEAFF
TRBJ2-1 | TRBV11-2 | CASSLRRGTYNEQFF
TRBJ1-5 | TRBV19 | CASSNLRDFQPQHF
TRBJ2-5 | TRBV13 | CASSPSPGIETQYF
TRBJ2-7 | TRBV20-1 | CSARDSRDEQYF
TRBJ2-3 | TRBV24-1 | CATSDRTDTQYF